The 27 T cell receptor beta chains given below trace back to one sample, sequenced in a study of cytomegalovirus exposure and HLA in healthy donors. PCR primers comprised 60 Vbeta and 13 Jbeta primers. Profiled with immunoSEQ multiplex PCR; TCRdb holds only in-frame clones, not every one. The sample holds about 130,000 clones, roughly 68% seen once. Sample: PBMCs. All receptors come from a woman between 50 and 59 years old in good health and CMV-seropositive.

The chain is built from TRBV7-9 and TRBJ1-1; 7 bases agree with TRBD1. This CDR3 has 13 amino acids. V gave up 1 base and J gave up 11 bases; unmatched junction bases: 7. CDR1 and CDR2 (germline): SEHNR, FQNEAQ (reference sequence). CDR3 nucleotide sequence: TGTGCCAGCAGCTTAGGGGACAGCCTGGAGGCTTTCTTT. As protein: CASSLGDSLEAFF. The whole variable domain, remainder taken from reference TRBV7-9 and TRBJ1-1, is DTGVSQNPRHKITKRGQNVTFRCDPISEHNRLYWYRQTLGQGPEFLTYFQNEAQLEKSRLLSDRFSAERPKGSFSTLEIQRTEQGDSAMYLCASSLGDSLEAFFGQGTRLTVV.

This chain connects TRBV28 to TRBJ1-6, with D unclear. The CDR3 spans 15 residues. Trimming stripped 8 bases from V and 2 bases from J, with 13 bases between. Germline assignment: CDR1 MDHEN and CDR2 SYDVKM. CDR3 amino acids: CASQRTATYNSPLHF. CDR3 nucleotides: TGTGCCAGCCAGAGAACAGCAACCTATAATTCACCCCTCCACTTT.

This clone was recorded a few times. The chain is built from TRBV4-3 and TRBJ2-1, with 8 bases aligning to TRBD2. The CDR3 is made up of 15 amino acids. Germline trimming cut 1 base from V and 9 bases from J; bases unmatched to any gene: 8. Germline V gene lookup returns CDR1 LGHNA and CDR2 YSLEER. CDR3 amino acids: CASSQVGAGGGEQFF. For the CDR3, the DNA is TGCGCCAGCAGCCAAGTCGGGGCGGGGGGAGGTGAGCAGTTCTTC.

The chain joins TRBV6-5 to TRBJ2-7, with 9 nucleotides matching TRBD2. The trim removed 6 bases at V and 1 base at J, leaving 4 bases unmatched. CDR1 and CDR2 (germline): MNHEY, SVGAGI. CDR3 length: 14 amino acids. Here the CDR3 reads CASRPGLASYEQYF. In DNA form, the CDR3 reads TGTGCCAGCAGGCCGGGACTAGCATCCTACGAGCAGTACTTC.

This clone was seen a handful of times. V usage is TRBV19 and J usage is TRBJ2-5; D remains unclear. CDR1 LNHDA and CDR2 SQIVND come from the germline V gene (reference sequence). V was shortened by 3 bases and J by 7 bases, with 15 bases between the two germline ends. This CDR3 has 14 residues. CDR3: CASSIGQSLRTQYF. The CDR3 nucleotides are TGTGCCAGTAGTATTGGGCAGTCGTTACGGACCCAGTACTTC.

This chain uses TRBV11-2 with TRBJ2-1, with 12 bases that match TRBD2. This CDR3 has 16 residues. Per the germline V gene, CDR1 is SGHAT and CDR2 is FQNNGV. With V trimmed by 4 bases and J by 9 bases, 10 bases remained unmatched. This chain's CDR3 is CASSSRASGGAGEQFF. The CDR3 DNA follows: TGTGCCAGCAGCTCTCGGGCTAGCGGGGGGGCCGGTGAGCAGTTCTTC.

The chain links TRBV7-9 to TRBJ2-2; TRBD2 matches at 7 bases. The germline gives CDR1 SEHNR, CDR2 FQNEAQ (reference sequence). This CDR3 region has 14 residues. The V segment lost 5 bases and the J segment 6 bases; nucleotides outside the gene matches: 6. The CDR3 reads CASSATSAPGELFF. The CDR3 DNA is TGTGCCAGCAGCGCAACTAGCGCTCCCGGGGAGCTGTTTTTT.

This clone came up once. V and J are TRBV2 and TRBJ2-5; the match to TRBD1 covers 8 bases. Germline lookup yields CDR1 SNHLY and CDR2 FYNNEI. The CDR3 is 14 amino acids. V trimming: 8 bases; J trimming: 2 bases; junction bases outside the gene matches: 7. The CDR3 reads CASLSQGGQETQYF. CDR3 DNA: TGTGCCAGCCTATCACAGGGGGGACAAGAGACCCAGTACTTC.

The V gene is TRBV18, the J gene TRBJ2-7, with 9 bases fitting TRBD1. Looked up from germline, CDR1 is KGHSH and CDR2 is LQKENI. V trimming: 4 bases; J trimming: 5 bases; junction bases outside the gene matches: 6. The CDR3 extends over 14 amino acids. The CDR3 is CASSLRTGADEQYF. CDR3 sequence (DNA): TGTGCCAGCTCACTTCGGACAGGGGCAGACGAGCAGTACTTC.

The rearrangement uses TRBV4-2 and TRBJ2-4, with D possibly being TRBD2 (5 bases). Trimming took off 0 bases at V and 2 bases at J, with 11 bases between the two ends. The V gene's germline CDR1 is LGHNA and CDR2 YNFKEQ. This CDR3 is 16 amino acids long. CDR3 residues: CASSQEPGTTKNIQYF. For the CDR3, the DNA is TGTGCCAGCAGCCAAGAACCGGGAACAACCAAAAACATTCAGTACTTC.

Concerning this clone: Other DNA sequences within the sample encode an identical CDR3. The chain combines TRBV7-2 with TRBJ2-5; 13 bases match TRBD2. Unmatched junction bases numbered 4, after V lost 5 bases and J lost 1 base. Germline loops: CDR1 SGHTA, CDR2 FQGNSA. The CDR3 has 16 residues. CDR3 coding DNA: TGTGCCAGCAGCCTCCGACTAGCGGGGGGCCAAGAGACCCAGTACTTC. Its translation: CASSLRLAGGQETQYF.

This clone was seen just once. The gene calls are TRBV6-1 and TRBJ2-5; D gene ambiguous. Trimming cost V 4 bases and J 4 bases, with 7 bases left between them. The CDR3 has 12 residues. Germline V gene lookup returns CDR1 MNHNS and CDR2 SASEGT. The CDR3 spells CASSVEIETQYF. Written as DNA, the CDR3 is TGTGCCAGCAGTGTAGAGATAGAGACCCAGTACTTC.

The chain joins TRBV5-4 to TRBJ2-1; 7 bases align to TRBD1. This CDR3 is 16 amino acids long. V shed 4 bases, J shed 0 bases, and the junction held 7 bases outside the gene matches. Looked up from germline, CDR1 is SGHNT and CDR2 is YYREEE (reference sequence). This chain's CDR3 is CASSVQGQSSYNEQFF. DNA of the CDR3: TGTGCCAGCAGCGTACAGGGACAGAGCTCCTACAATGAGCAGTTCTTC.

This clone came up once. The gene calls are TRBV7-2 and TRBJ2-5, with 7 bases identical to TRBD1. CDR1 and CDR2 (germline): SGHTA, FQGNSA. V shed 5 bases and J 1 base; nucleotides not matched to a gene: 4. The CDR3 is 14 amino acids. The CDR3 region has the DNA TGTGCCAGCAGCCTGGACAGGAGCCAAGAGACCCAGTACTTC. It codes for CASSLDRSQETQYF. Supplemented by reference TRBV7-2 and TRBJ2-5, the full variable domain reads GAGVSQSPSNKVTEKGKDVELRCDPISGHTALYWYRQSLGQGLEFLIYFQGNSAPDKSGLPSDRFSAERTGGSVSTLTIQRTQQEDSAVYLCASSLDRSQETQYFGPGTRLLVL.

Comment on this clone: Other DNA sequences within the sample encode an identical CDR3. The chain couples TRBV7-2 to TRBJ2-3; D remains ambiguous. The CDR3 contains 13 residues. The germline gives CDR1 SGHTA, CDR2 FQGNSA. V gave up 3 bases and J gave up 3 bases, with 7 bases separating them. CDR3 in DNA: TGTGCCAGCAGCTTGCCGGGTACAGATACGCAGTATTTT. It translates to CASSLPGTDTQYF.

In its sample, this clone was seen a few times. The rearrangement links TRBV29-1 to TRBJ2-7; TRBD2 matches at 15 bases. The CDR3 length is 14 residues. With V trimmed by 5 bases and J by 6 bases, 5 bases remained unmatched. CDR1 SQVTM and CDR2 ANQGSEA come from the germline V gene. For the CDR3, the DNA is TGCAGCGTTTGGGGGACTAGCGGGGGGCGCGAGCAGTACTTC. Translating it yields CSVWGTSGGREQYF.

This clone was recorded many times. The gene calls are TRBV28 and TRBJ1-2; 8 bases are a match to TRBD1. Per germline, CDR1 MDHEN and CDR2 SYDVKM. The CDR3 loop spans 16 amino acids. With V trimmed by 5 bases and J by 7 bases, 15 bases remained unmatched. CDR3 sequence: CASSGPVTGALTGYTF. The CDR3 DNA reads TGTGCCAGCAGTGGGCCCGTGACAGGGGCCTTAACTGGCTACACCTTC.

The V gene is TRBV2, the J gene TRBJ2-3, with TRBD1 identical over 7 bases. Germline-derived CDR1 and CDR2 are SNHLY and FYNNEI. The J segment lost 4 bases and the V segment lost 6 bases, leaving 10 bases of the junction unmatched. CDR3 length: 15 residues. Here the CDR3 reads CASSETGFKADTQYF. The CDR3 nucleotides are TGTGCCAGCAGCGAGACAGGGTTTAAGGCAGATACGCAGTATTTT.

The gene calls are TRBV5-4 and TRBJ2-3; 9 nucleotides align to TRBD2. The CDR3 sequence is 14 residues long. The germline CDR1 and CDR2 sequences are SGHNT and YYREEE (reference sequence). The trim removed 4 bases at V and 5 bases at J, leaving 5 bases unmatched. The CDR3 nucleotides are TGTGCCAGCAGCCAACTAGCGGGCAAAGATACGCAGTATTTT. Translation: CASSQLAGKDTQYF.

V and J are TRBV7-2 and TRBJ2-7; possible D gene TRBD1, 8 bases. The CDR3 sequence is 17 residues long. In germline, CDR1 is SGHTA, CDR2 FQGNSA. V dropped 4 bases and J dropped 4 bases, with 23 bases sitting between them. CDR3 nucleotide sequence: TGTGCCAGCAGCTCCCAACGCACCGGACAGGGACTATACGAGCAGTACTTC. Protein: CASSSQRTGQGLYEQYF.

The J gene is TRBJ2-1, the V gene TRBV10-1; a possible D gene is TRBD1 (6 bases). Per germline, CDR1 WNHNN and CDR2 SYGVQD (reference sequence). V was clipped by 4 bases and J by 0 bases, with 13 bases between them. The CDR3 runs 16 residues. CDR3: CASSGPGQRSYNEQFF. The CDR3 DNA follows: TGCGCCAGCAGTGGACCGGGACAACGCTCCTACAATGAGCAGTTCTTC.

This sequence joins TRBV5-1 and TRBJ2-5, with a possible D match to TRBD1 (5 bases). Germline V gene lookup returns CDR1 SGHRS and CDR2 YFSETQ. Trimming shortened V by 4 bases and J by 9 bases, and 25 bases separated the two germline ends. The CDR3 has 16 residues. The CDR3 loop reads CASSPDKGRRYLPQYF. The CDR3 nucleotides read TGCGCCAGCAGCCCGGACAAGGGCCGCAGATATCTCCCCCAGTACTTC.

This clone was recorded once. The chain couples TRBV5-1 to TRBJ2-3, with D possibly matching TRBD2 (6 bases). The length of the CDR3 is 14 residues. From germline, CDR1 is SGHRS and CDR2 YFSETQ. CDR3 nucleotide sequence: TGCACCGTCAAGGCGGGATTAGGCACAGATACGCAGTATTTT. It translates to CTVKAGLGTDTQYF.

The chain employs TRBV11-2 and TRBJ2-1; TRBD1 matches 8 bases. V dropped 5 bases and J dropped 2; count of bases not matched to a gene: 8. Germline assignment: CDR1 SGHAT and CDR2 FQNNGV. The CDR3 sequence is 16 residues long. CDR3 amino acids: CASSPNDRGTYNEQFF. The CDR3 DNA follows: TGTGCCAGCAGCCCAAACGACAGGGGAACCTACAATGAGCAGTTCTTC. Together with reference TRBV11-2 and TRBJ2-1, the CDR3 gives the full variable domain: EAGVAQSPRYKIIEKRQSVAFWCNPISGHATLYWYQQILGQGPKLLIQFQNNGVVDDSQLPKDRFSAERLKGVDSTLKIQPAKLEDSAVYLCASSPNDRGTYNEQFFGPGTRLTVL.

The gene calls are TRBV19 and TRBJ2-7, with 9 bases lining up with TRBD2. Germline-derived CDR1 and CDR2 are LNHDA and SQIVND (reference sequence). The CDR3 contains 15 residues. With V trimmed by 4 bases and J by 6 bases, 10 bases remained unmatched. CDR3 coding DNA: TGTGCCAGTAGTAGTTCAGCGGGGGGTGGGGCCGAGCAGTACTTC. Its protein product is CASSSSAGGGAEQYF.

The chain is built from TRBV7-2 and TRBJ2-1; a possible D gene is TRBD2 (6 bases). The V and J ends lost 1 base and 2 bases respectively, with 9 bases between them. CDR3 length: 15 amino acids. CDR1 is SGHTA, CDR2 FQGNSA, per germline. The CDR3 loop is CASSLDGGAYNEQFF. The CDR3 region has the DNA TGTGCCAGCAGCTTAGACGGGGGAGCCTACAATGAGCAGTTCTTC. The full variable domain, with the rest looked up from reference TRBV7-2 and TRBJ2-1, is GAGVSQSPSNKVTEKGKDVELRCDPISGHTALYWYRQSLGQGLEFLIYFQGNSAPDKSGLPSDRFSAERTGGSVSTLTIQRTQQEDSAVYLCASSLDGGAYNEQFFGPGTRLTVL.

V is TRBV30 and J is TRBJ2-2; TRBD1 might be the D (6 bases). Germline lookup yields CDR1 GTSNPN and CDR2 SVGIG (reference sequence). V dropped 7 bases and J dropped 5 bases, with 14 bases sitting between them. The CDR3 is 13 amino acids. CDR3 coding DNA: TGTGCCTTAGGACAGCAAGTAACCGGGGAGCTGTTTTTT. Encoded protein: CALGQQVTGELFF.